This T cell receptor (beta chain) is from a study of post-analysis software for immune sequencing data. Study conclusions and caveats: Versus controls, multiple sclerosis patients showed significantly lower diversity (normalized Chao1).

This clonotype was counted a single time. Antigen specificity is unknown. The authors incorporated unique molecular identifiers into the TCR beta cDNA libraries. cDNA molecules numbering roughly 0.5 million came from roughly 1 to 10 million T cells. TCRdb passed the PCR reads through MiXCR, listing each CDR3 protein once. Found here are around 770,000 distinct CDR3 sequences, approximately 44% of them singletons; the top ten hold roughly 4.9%. Sequencing was done on a sample of blood. This clonotype originated in a girl between 10 and 17 years old with multiple sclerosis.

The CDR3 DNA is TGCAGTGCTAGAGATGAGGGGAGGAGGTACGAGCAGTACTTC. Translated: CSARDEGRRYEQYF. The rearrangement joins TRBV20-1 to TRBJ2-7, with D perhaps TRBD2 (6 bases). This CDR3 is built from 14 residues. The germline V gene has CDR1 DFQATT and CDR2 SNEGSKA (reference sequence). The V end was cut by 0 bases, the J end by 4 bases, with 13 bases between.